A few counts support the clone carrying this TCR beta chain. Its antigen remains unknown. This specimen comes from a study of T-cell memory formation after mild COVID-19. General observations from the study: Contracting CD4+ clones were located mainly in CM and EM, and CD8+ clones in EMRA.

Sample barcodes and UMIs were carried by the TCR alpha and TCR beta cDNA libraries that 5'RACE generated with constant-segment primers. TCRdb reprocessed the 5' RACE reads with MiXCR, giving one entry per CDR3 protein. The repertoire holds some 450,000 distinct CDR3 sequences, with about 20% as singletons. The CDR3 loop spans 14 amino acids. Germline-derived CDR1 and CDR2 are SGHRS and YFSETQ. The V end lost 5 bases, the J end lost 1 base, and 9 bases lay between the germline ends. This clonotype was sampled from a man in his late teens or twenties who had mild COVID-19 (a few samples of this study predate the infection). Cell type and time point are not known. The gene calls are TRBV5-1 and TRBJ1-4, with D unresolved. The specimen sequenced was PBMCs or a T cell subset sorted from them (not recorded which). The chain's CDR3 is CASRLTGTNEKLFF. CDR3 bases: TGCGCCAGCAGGCTGACGGGAACTAATGAAAAACTGTTTTTT. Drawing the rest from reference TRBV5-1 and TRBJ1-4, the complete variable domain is KAGVTQTPRYLIKTRGQQVTLSCSPISGHRSVSWYQQTPGQGLQFLFEYFSETQRNKGNFPGRFSGRQFSNSRSEMNVSTLELGDSALYLCASRLTGTNEKLFFGSGTQLSVL.